The 14 T cell receptor beta chains presented below share a single source sample, sequenced in a study of cytomegalovirus exposure and HLA in healthy donors. The PCR employed 60 Vbeta primers together with 13 Jbeta primers. TCRdb keeps only in-frame clones here, not all; method: immunoSEQ multiplex PCR. Of about 130,000 clones listed, around 80% are singletons. The sequenced sample was PBMCs. The receptor set was obtained from a man younger than 45 in good health and CMV-seropositive.

The chain links TRBV27 to TRBJ2-7; a possible D gene is TRBD2 (5 bases). Germline V gene data show CDR1 as MNHEY and CDR2 as SMNVEV (reference sequence). The CDR3 length is 15 residues. V was trimmed by 0 bases and J by 7 bases, leaving 16 bases between them. DNA for the CDR3: TGTGCCAGCAGTTTATCGCGTAGTGGGGAGTCAGAGCAGTACTTC. Translation: CASSLSRSGESEQYF.

The rearrangement uses TRBV5-1 and TRBJ2-7; no definite D call. Germline CDR1 and CDR2: SGHRS and YFSETQ. The CDR3 contains 14 residues. V lost 1 base, J lost 0 bases, and 8 bases lay in between. CDR3 coding DNA: TGCGCCAGCAGCTTGCTGGGCATCTCCTACGAGCAGTACTTC. Encoded protein: CASSLLGISYEQYF.

For the CDR3, the DNA is TGTGCCACCAGCGGCGGGAGGGTCCTGGGTGAGCAGTTCTTC. It is translated as CATSGGRVLGEQFF. This chain uses TRBV15 with TRBJ2-1, with TRBD2 identical over 9 bases. Germline V CDR1 and CDR2: LNHNV, YYDKDF (reference sequence). V shed 5 bases, J shed 9 bases, and the junction held 8 bases outside the gene matches. The CDR3 contains 14 residues.

Comments on this clone: The junction differs from germline at one of its ends, possibly a read error. The chain carries TRBV19 and TRBJ1-2; 7 positions match TRBD1. There are 13 residues in the CDR3. Germline V CDR1 and CDR2: LNHDA, SQIVND (reference sequence). Here the CDR3 reads CASSARTGAITAF. The CDR3 coding sequence is TGTGCCAGTAGTGCGAGGACAGGAGCCATAACCGCCTTC.

This clone is a singleton in its sample. The rearrangement uses TRBV7-9 and TRBJ1-5; TRBD1 agrees at 7 bases. The CDR3 is made up of 14 amino acids. Germline V gives CDR1 SEHNR, CDR2 FQNEAQ (reference sequence). Trimming at V came to 6 bases and at J to 3 bases, leaving 5 bases not matched to a gene. Written as DNA, the CDR3 is TGTGCCAGCAGTCGACAGGGCTTCAATCAGCCCCAGCATTTT. It specifies CASSRQGFNQPQHF.

V usage is TRBV19 and J usage is TRBJ2-7, with 10 bases identical to TRBD2. Looked up from germline, CDR1 is LNHDA and CDR2 is SQIVND (reference sequence). The CDR3 is 15 amino acids. The V and J ends lost 1 base and 6 bases, in that order; junction bases with no gene match: 6. CDR3 sequence: CASSIAASGSGEQYF. CDR3 bases: TGTGCCAGTAGTATAGCAGCTAGCGGGAGTGGCGAGCAGTACTTC.

This chain connects TRBV4-2 to TRBJ2-5; TRBD1 is a possible D gene (5 bases). CDR1 is LGHNA and CDR2 is YNFKEQ in the germline V gene. V lost 4 bases to trimming and J lost 5 bases, with 14 bases between them. This CDR3 comprises 14 residues. The CDR3 nucleotides are TGTGCCAGCAGCCCCGGACACGGCTTTGAGACCCAGTACTTC. Protein: CASSPGHGFETQYF.

V is TRBV10-2 and J is TRBJ2-5; 9 positions agree with TRBD2. J was trimmed by 4 bases and V by 2 bases; bases with no gene match: 5. Germline V lookup: CDR1 WSHSY, CDR2 SAAADI. The CDR3 totals 15 residues. CDR3 protein: CASSELAGWGETQYF. In DNA form, the CDR3 reads TGCGCCAGCAGTGAGCTAGCGGGGTGGGGAGAGACCCAGTACTTC.

The rearrangement links TRBV18 to TRBJ2-5, with a possible D match to TRBD1 (6 bases). CDR3 length: 15 amino acids. Germline values: CDR1 KGHSH, CDR2 LQKENI. The ends were cut back, 1 base at V and 2 bases at J, with 11 bases in the middle. Here the CDR3 DNA reads TGTGCCAGCTCACCACTCCCGGACAGACAAGAGACCCAGTACTTC. As protein: CASSPLPDRQETQYF.

In this sample, this clone is medium-sized. The chain uses TRBV4-3 and TRBJ2-2; 8 bases are shared with TRBD1. CDR1 and CDR2 (germline): LGHNA, YSLEER. The CDR3 sequence is 14 residues long. V was pared by 5 bases and J by 4 bases, with 3 bases of the junction left unmatched. CDR3 loop: CASSRGQATGELFF. CDR3 in DNA: TGCGCCAGCAGCAGGGGACAGGCCACCGGGGAGCTGTTTTTT.

This clone was picked up one time. J is TRBJ2-1 and V is TRBV7-8; 9 bases are shared with TRBD1. The CDR3 has 15 amino acids. Germline CDR1 SGHVS, CDR2 FQNEAQ. The J segment lost 5 bases and the V segment lost 5 bases, leaving 7 bases of the junction unmatched. The CDR3 DNA reads as TGTGCCAGCAGCCCCGCCGGGACAGGGAACAATGAGCAGTTCTTC. Translated: CASSPAGTGNNEQFF.

This clone has more than one count but fewer than ten. This chain links TRBV11-3 with TRBJ2-1, with D possibly matching TRBD1 (5 bases). CDR1 and CDR2 from the germline V gene are SGHNT and YENEEA. There are 13 residues in the CDR3. V lost 7 bases and J 6 bases, leaving 13 bases between the germline ends. CDR3: CASKGAGLNEQFF. The DNA for the CDR3 is TGTGCCAGCAAAGGCGCAGGGCTCAATGAGCAGTTCTTC.

The chain is built from TRBV4-3 and TRBJ2-1; D is possibly TRBD1 (6 bases). The CDR3 runs 13 residues. The V gene's germline CDR1 is LGHNA and CDR2 YSLEER. Trimming took off 5 bases at V and 8 bases at J, with 13 bases between the two ends. The CDR3 is CASSTQGFHEQFF. CDR3 sequence (DNA): TGCGCCAGCAGCACACAGGGTTTCCATGAGCAGTTCTTC.

V is TRBV6-5 and J is TRBJ2-1, with a possible D match to TRBD1 (5 bases). Germline V gives CDR1 MNHEY, CDR2 SVGAGI. The CDR3 has 16 amino acids. V lost 3 bases and J lost 4, with 16 bases in between. The CDR3 DNA follows: TGTGCCAGCAGTTATTCAGGGTGGGGCCAATACAATGAGCAGTTCTTC. Amino acid sequence: CASSYSGWGQYNEQFF.